A single sample gave rise to the 15 T cell receptor beta chains below, sequenced in a study of OX40 agonist ivuxolimab in advanced cancers. Clones were sequenced by immunoSEQ multiplex PCR, and TCRdb holds only the in-frame ones, with some missing. The top ten hold around 2.8% of the sample, which has fewer than 75,000 clones, 80% to 90% seen once. The material was CD4+ or CD8+ T cells sorted from blood, obtained in a trial of the OX40 agonist ivuxolimab. The receptors shown here come from an adult with an advanced solid tumor such as melanoma, head and neck, liver or kidney cancer.

V is TRBV5-4 and J is TRBJ1-2; 7 bases are a match to TRBD1. The CDR3 sequence is 13 residues long. Germline V lookup: CDR1 SGHNT, CDR2 YYREEE (reference sequence). V lost 1 base and J lost 8; bases outside the gene matches: 5. The chain's CDR3 is CASSLKGAQGYTF. DNA of the CDR3: TGTGCCAGCAGCTTGAAGGGGGCGCAAGGCTACACCTTC. The whole variable domain, filled in from reference TRBV5-4 and TRBJ1-2, reads ETGVTQSPTHLIKTRGQQVTLRCSSQSGHNTVSWYQQALGQGPQFIFQYYREEENGRGNFPPRFSGLQFPNYSSELNVNALELDDSALYLCASSLKGAQGYTFGSGTRLTVV.

The rearrangement uses TRBV5-6 and TRBJ2-1; possibly TRBD1 for D (6 bases). CDR3 length: 15 amino acids. V shed 2 bases and J shed 6 bases, with 15 bases lying between them. Germline values: CDR1 SGHDT, CDR2 YYEEEE. The CDR3 coding sequence is TGTGCCAGCAGCTTTACAGGGAGAGGAAGCAATGAGCAGTTCTTC. Its protein is CASSFTGRGSNEQFF.

The J gene is TRBJ1-4, the V gene TRBV5-1, with 7 bases lining up with TRBD1. V dropped 2 bases and J dropped 8; count of bases not matched to a gene: 9. In germline, CDR1 is SGHRS, CDR2 YFSETQ. The CDR3 loop spans 15 amino acids. The CDR3 nucleotides read TGCGCCAGCAGCTTCAATAACAGGGGAGACGAAAAACTGTTTTTT. Translated, it gives CASSFNNRGDEKLFF.

The V gene is TRBV19, the J gene TRBJ2-1; D call uncertain. Germline assignment: CDR1 LNHDA and CDR2 SQIVND (reference sequence). Deletions cut 6 bases from V and 4 bases from J, with 4 bases between. The CDR3 is made up of 11 amino acids. This chain's CDR3 is CASRNYNEQFF. The CDR3 nucleotides are TGTGCCAGTAGGAATTACAATGAGCAGTTCTTC.

This clone occurred once. This chain links TRBV18 with TRBJ2-5; 9 bases map to TRBD1. Trimming removed 2 bases from V and 0 bases from J; junction bases left unmatched: 4. The germline V gene has CDR1 KGHSH and CDR2 LQKENI. CDR3 length equals 16 residues. DNA of the CDR3: TGTGCCAGCTCACCATCCGGGACAGGGTACCAAGAGACCCAGTACTTC. Protein: CASSPSGTGYQETQYF.

The J gene is TRBJ2-7, the V gene TRBV6-5; 8 bases line up with TRBD2. This CDR3 is 15 amino acids long. V shed 0 bases and J 2 bases; nucleotides not matched to a gene: 3. Germline CDR1 and CDR2: MNHEY and SVGAGI. The CDR3 spells CASSYSSGAAYEQYF. The CDR3 DNA reads as TGTGCCAGCAGTTACTCTAGCGGGGCAGCCTACGAGCAGTACTTC.

This clone was detected once. The chain joins TRBV5-1 to TRBJ1-2; 7 bases map to TRBD1. Germline loops: CDR1 SGHRS, CDR2 YFSETQ. The CDR3 contains 15 residues. The J segment lost 4 bases and the V segment lost 4 bases, leaving 10 bases of the junction unmatched. The CDR3 nucleotides are TGCGCCAGCAGCGGAGGGGAGGGGGCGGTCTATGGCTACACCTTC. Translation gives CASSGGEGAVYGYTF.

The chain has TRBV6-1 and TRBJ2-5; perhaps D is TRBD1 or TRBD2 (5 bases each). Trimming removed 6 bases at V and 4 bases at J, with 15 bases between. CDR1 is MNHNS, CDR2 SASEGT, per germline. The CDR3 contains 14 residues. CDR3 nucleotide sequence: TGTGCCAGCAGCGCCAGGGCGCGGGCAGAGACCCAGTACTTC. Translating gives CASSARARAETQYF.

The chain joins TRBV19 to TRBJ1-4, with D maybe TRBD1 (5 bases). CDR3 length equals 13 residues. Trimming shortened V by 6 bases and J by 7 bases, and 12 bases separated the two germline ends. CDR1 and CDR2 from the germline V gene are LNHDA and SQIVND (reference sequence). The CDR3, as DNA: TGTGCCAGTAGAACGGGACCGGGTGAAAAACTGTTTTTT. Translation: CASRTGPGEKLFF.

The V and J genes are TRBV7-2 and TRBJ2-7; 9 bases fit TRBD2. Germline V lookup: CDR1 SGHTA, CDR2 FQGNSA. V was clipped by 3 bases and J by 2 bases; unmatched bases: 8. The CDR3 has 16 amino acids. The CDR3 spells CASSFGPSGDTYEQYF. The CDR3 DNA reads as TGTGCCAGCAGCTTCGGCCCTAGCGGGGATACCTACGAGCAGTACTTC.

The rearrangement uses TRBV19 and TRBJ2-3; 7 nucleotides agree with TRBD2. There are 16 residues in the CDR3. Unmatched junction bases numbered 7, after V lost 3 bases and J lost 1 base. The germline CDR1 and CDR2 sequences are LNHDA and SQIVND (reference sequence). The CDR3 protein is CASSMEVAGGTDTQYF. The DNA for the CDR3 is TGTGCCAGTAGTATGGAGGTAGCGGGCGGCACAGATACGCAGTATTTT.

The chain joins TRBV18 to TRBJ2-5; D is possibly TRBD1 (6 bases). The CDR3 totals 14 residues. V was trimmed by 2 bases and J by 1 base, leaving 8 bases between them. The germline gives CDR1 KGHSH, CDR2 LQKENI. The chain's CDR3 is CASSPTGTQETQYF. CDR3 bases: TGTGCCAGCTCACCAACAGGGACCCAAGAGACCCAGTACTTC. Supplemented by reference TRBV18 and TRBJ2-5, the full variable domain reads NAGVMQNPRHLVRRRGQEARLRCSPMKGHSHVYWYRQLPEEGLKFMVYLQKENIIDESGMPKERFSAEFPKEGPSILRIQQVVRGDSAAYFCASSPTGTQETQYFGPGTRLLVL.

The DNA of the CDR3 is TGTGCCAGCTCACCAGGGGACCAAGAGACCCAGTACTTC. The encoded protein is CASSPGDQETQYF. This chain joins TRBV18 and TRBJ2-5; unclear D gene. The CDR3 runs 13 residues. The germline gives CDR1 KGHSH, CDR2 LQKENI. Between the trimmed V and J ends, which lost 2 bases and 0 bases, there was a span of 4 bases.

This chain joins TRBV18 and TRBJ2-1, with D possibly TRBD2 on 5 matching bases. V was cut by 8 bases and J by 5 bases, with 16 bases left in between. From germline, CDR1 is KGHSH and CDR2 LQKENI. CDR3 length: 14 amino acids. The CDR3 sequence is CASTTLVLDNEQFF. CDR3 nucleotides: TGTGCCAGCACTACCCTGGTACTAGACAATGAGCAGTTCTTC.

The chain links TRBV6-5 to TRBJ1-1; D is possibly TRBD1 (6 bases). Germline CDR1 and CDR2: MNHEY and SVGAGI. CDR3 length equals 13 residues. V was clipped by 6 bases and J by 3 bases, with 11 bases between them. The CDR3 is CASSPGGHTEAFF. CDR3 DNA sequence: TGTGCCAGCAGCCCGGGGGGCCACACTGAAGCTTTCTTT.